Listed below are T cell receptor beta chains from one sample, sequenced in a study of cytomegalovirus exposure and HLA in healthy donors. Assay: immunoSEQ multiplex PCR; the TCRdb copy retains only in-frame clones and omits some. The sample consists of around 150,000 clones, around 77% of them appearing once. Material for sequencing was PBMCs. These receptors were obtained from a young man in good health. CDR3s include the opening cysteine and the closing phenylalanine or tryptophan. D genes are given only for firm matches. Some rows have no size entry. The others give once, few or many, or a class for an expanded clone.

v_gene: TRBV4-3
j_gene: TRBJ1-1
abundance: NA
d_gene: NA
CDR3nt: TGCGCCAGCAGCCAAGATCGGGACTTGAGAACTGAAGCTTTCTTT
CDR3aa: CASSQDRDLRTEAFF

v_gene: TRBV5-6
j_gene: TRBJ1-2
abundance: once
d_gene: TRBD1
CDR3nt: TGTGCCAGCAGCTCCAGGACAGGGAGGTATGGCTACACCTTC
CDR3aa: CASSSRTGRYGYTF

v_gene: TRBV2
j_gene: TRBJ1-4
abundance: NA
d_gene: TRBD1
CDR3nt: TGTGCCAGCAGGGACAGGGGGCGCGAAAAACTGTTTTTT
CDR3aa: CASRDRGREKLFF

v_gene: TRBV6-5
j_gene: TRBJ2-3
abundance: NA
d_gene: TRBD2
CDR3nt: TGTGCCAGCACCAAACTAGCGGGAACGGGTGATACGCAGTATTTT
CDR3aa: CASTKLAGTGDTQYF

v_gene: TRBV4-1
j_gene: TRBJ2-1
abundance: once
d_gene: TRBD1
CDR3nt: TGCGCCAGCAGGGCGATAGGACAGGGGTACAATGAGCAGTTCTTC
CDR3aa: CASRAIGQGYNEQFF

v_gene: TRBV5-1
j_gene: TRBJ2-7
abundance: NA
d_gene: NA
CDR3nt: TGCGCCAGCAGGAGTAGGGGGGGGAGCTACGAGCAGTACTTC
CDR3aa: CASRSRGGSYEQYF

v_gene: TRBV5-4
j_gene: TRBJ2-7
abundance: NA
d_gene: NA
CDR3nt: TGTGCCAGCAGCTTAGGACAGCCGATCTCCTACGAGCAGTACTTC
CDR3aa: CASSLGQPISYEQYF

v_gene: TRBV19
j_gene: TRBJ1-5
abundance: NA
d_gene: TRBD1
CDR3nt: TGTGCCAGCCTCTCCGGGACAGGGAGAAGGCCCCAGCATTTT
CDR3aa: CASLSGTGRRPQHF

v_gene: TRBV23-1
j_gene: TRBJ2-7
abundance: NA
d_gene: TRBD1
CDR3nt: TGCGCCAGCGTACGTCCGGGACAGGGGGCGAAGAACGAGCAGTACTTC
CDR3aa: CASVRPGQGAKNEQYF

v_gene: TRBV18
j_gene: TRBJ2-5
abundance: NA
d_gene: NA
CDR3nt: TGTGCCAGCTCACCAATGGGCCTCAGGCAAGAGACCCAGTACTTC
CDR3aa: CASSPMGLRQETQYF

v_gene: TRBV11-2
j_gene: TRBJ1-2
abundance: few
d_gene: NA
CDR3nt: TGTGCCAGCAGCCCTACAGGTCTCTATGGCTACACCTTC
CDR3aa: CASSPTGLYGYTF

v_gene: TRBV30
j_gene: TRBJ2-7
abundance: NA
d_gene: TRBD2
CDR3nt: TGTGCCTGGAAGCGGGAGGTATTCTCCTACGAGCAGTACTTC
CDR3aa: CAWKREVFSYEQYF

v_gene: TRBV7-9
j_gene: TRBJ1-4
abundance: NA
d_gene: TRBD1
CDR3nt: TGTGCCAGCAGCTCAACCGGGACAGGGGAAAAACTGTTTTTT
CDR3aa: CASSSTGTGEKLFF

v_gene: TRBV5-3
j_gene: TRBJ2-3
abundance: NA
d_gene: TRBD2
CDR3nt: TGTGCCAGAAGCTTGACGACCCTAGCGGGAGTGATTGACGATACGCAGTATTTT
CDR3aa: CARSLTTLAGVIDDTQYF

v_gene: TRBV27
j_gene: TRBJ1-6
abundance: NA
d_gene: NA
CDR3nt: TGTGCCAGCAGTTTATCGCGGAGCTCCTATAATTCACCCCTCCACTTT
CDR3aa: CASSLSRSSYNSPLHF

v_gene: TRBV5-6
j_gene: TRBJ1-1
abundance: NA
d_gene: TRBD1
CDR3nt: TGTGCCAGCAGCTTTCGACAGGGGTGGAACATCGGCACTGAAGCTTTCTTT
CDR3aa: CASSFRQGWNIGTEAFF

v_gene: TRBV7-9
j_gene: TRBJ1-5
abundance: NA
d_gene: NA
CDR3nt: TGTTCCAGCAGCCCACGCGGGGGAGGACAGCAGCATTTT
CDR3aa: CSSSPRGGGQQHF

v_gene: TRBV6-1
j_gene: TRBJ1-6
abundance: NA
d_gene: TRBD1
CDR3nt: TGTGCCAGCAGTCGGACAGGGGCCGATTCACCCCTCCACTTT
CDR3aa: CASSRTGADSPLHF

v_gene: TRBV14
j_gene: TRBJ2-7
abundance: NA
d_gene: NA
CDR3nt: TGTGCCAGCAGCCAAACTACCTCCTACGAGCAGTACTTC
CDR3aa: CASSQTTSYEQYF

v_gene: TRBV7-8
j_gene: TRBJ2-1
abundance: NA
d_gene: NA
CDR3nt: TGTGCCAGCAGGGCCGGGGGGCAGGGGTTCTTC
CDR3aa: CASRAGGQGFF

v_gene: TRBV9
j_gene: TRBJ2-5
abundance: once
d_gene: TRBD2
CDR3nt: TGTGCCAGCAGGAGAGGACTAGCGGAGACCGAGACCCAGTACTTC
CDR3aa: CASRRGLAETETQYF

v_gene: TRBV6-1
j_gene: TRBJ1-1
abundance: NA
d_gene: NA
CDR3nt: TGTGCCAGCAGTGCTTTACGGGACTCTGAAGCTTTCTTT
CDR3aa: CASSALRDSEAFF

v_gene: TRBV4-1
j_gene: TRBJ2-1
abundance: NA
d_gene: NA
CDR3nt: TGCGCCAGCAGCCAAGGGGGAGCGGAGTACAATGAGCAGTTCTTC
CDR3aa: CASSQGGAEYNEQFF

v_gene: TRBV19
j_gene: TRBJ1-2
abundance: NA
d_gene: TRBD1
CDR3nt: TGTGCCAGTAGTAGACGGACAGGGGACGGCTACACCTTC
CDR3aa: CASSRRTGDGYTF

v_gene: TRBV7-2
j_gene: TRBJ1-2
abundance: NA
d_gene: NA
CDR3nt: TGTGCCAGCAGCTCACAGGGTCTCAATGGCTACACCTTC
CDR3aa: CASSSQGLNGYTF

v_gene: TRBV15
j_gene: TRBJ2-7
abundance: NA
d_gene: TRBD1
CDR3nt: TGTGCCACCAGCGGAAGGACAGGGGGCTACGAGCAGTACTTC
CDR3aa: CATSGRTGGYEQYF

v_gene: TRBV5-1
j_gene: TRBJ2-1
abundance: once
d_gene: NA
CDR3nt: TGCGCCAGCAGCTTGGGGGAGAACTTCAATGAGCAGTTCTTC
CDR3aa: CASSLGENFNEQFF

v_gene: TRBV27
j_gene: TRBJ2-3
abundance: NA
d_gene: NA
CDR3nt: TGTGCCAGCAGTTTCGGAGGCACAGATACGCAGTATTTT
CDR3aa: CASSFGGTDTQYF

v_gene: TRBV6-1
j_gene: TRBJ2-1
abundance: once
d_gene: NA
CDR3nt: TGTGCCAGCAGTCAGGATCCCGGGGATGAGCAGTTCTTC
CDR3aa: CASSQDPGDEQFF

v_gene: TRBV11-2
j_gene: TRBJ1-5
abundance: NA
d_gene: NA
CDR3nt: TGTGCCAGCAGTCGACAGCCCGATCAGCCCCAGCATTTT
CDR3aa: CASSRQPDQPQHF

v_gene: TRBV19
j_gene: TRBJ2-1
abundance: NA
d_gene: NA
CDR3nt: TGTGCCAGTAGTATAGTGAGACAGGAGCAGTTCTTC
CDR3aa: CASSIVRQEQFF

v_gene: TRBV30
j_gene: TRBJ1-2
abundance: NA
d_gene: NA
CDR3nt: TGTGCCTGGAGTGTACTAGCTAACTATGGCTACACCTTC
CDR3aa: CAWSVLANYGYTF

v_gene: TRBV2
j_gene: TRBJ2-7
abundance: NA
d_gene: TRBD1
CDR3nt: TGTGCCAGCAGGGTCGAACAGGGGTCCTTCTACGAGCAGTACTTC
CDR3aa: CASRVEQGSFYEQYF

v_gene: TRBV5-1
j_gene: TRBJ2-2
abundance: NA
d_gene: NA
CDR3nt: TGCGCCAGCAGCTTAGCGGGCCAAACCGGGGAGCTGTTTTTT
CDR3aa: CASSLAGQTGELFF

v_gene: TRBV12-5
j_gene: TRBJ1-1
abundance: NA
d_gene: TRBD1
CDR3nt: TGTGCTAGTGGTTTAGGACAGGGCGAAGCTTTCTTT
CDR3aa: CASGLGQGEAFF

v_gene: TRBV18
j_gene: TRBJ2-3
abundance: NA
d_gene: TRBD2
CDR3nt: TGTGCCAGCTCACCACCCCCTACTAGCGGTCTCACAGATACGCAGTATTTT
CDR3aa: CASSPPPTSGLTDTQYF

v_gene: TRBV4-2
j_gene: TRBJ1-4
abundance: NA
d_gene: NA
CDR3nt: TGTGCCAGCAGCCACGGCACTCTAGTGACTAATGAAAAACTGTTTTTT
CDR3aa: CASSHGTLVTNEKLFF

v_gene: TRBV2
j_gene: TRBJ2-1
abundance: NA
d_gene: NA
CDR3nt: TGTGCCAGCAGTGAACTGTACGGGACAACTTACAATGAGCAGTTCTTC
CDR3aa: CASSELYGTTYNEQFF

v_gene: TRBV12-5
j_gene: TRBJ2-1
abundance: NA
d_gene: TRBD1
CDR3nt: TGTGCTAGTGGTACCGGCTATGAGGACAGGGCGCAGTTCTTC
CDR3aa: CASGTGYEDRAQFF

v_gene: TRBV7-9
j_gene: TRBJ1-2
abundance: NA
d_gene: NA
CDR3nt: TGTGCCAGCAGCCTAAGACAGGCTAACTATGGCTACACCTTC
CDR3aa: CASSLRQANYGYTF

v_gene: TRBV5-1
j_gene: TRBJ1-2
abundance: NA
d_gene: TRBD1
CDR3nt: TGCGCCAGCAGCGGGGACAGGGATGGCTACACCTTC
CDR3aa: CASSGDRDGYTF

v_gene: TRBV19
j_gene: TRBJ2-1
abundance: NA
d_gene: TRBD1
CDR3nt: TGTGCCAGTGCCCGACAGGGCTCCTACAATGAGCAGTTCTTC
CDR3aa: CASARQGSYNEQFF

v_gene: TRBV27
j_gene: TRBJ2-7
abundance: few
d_gene: NA
CDR3nt: TGTGCCAGCAGTTTCGGTGGGAGCTCCTACGAGCAGTACTTC
CDR3aa: CASSFGGSSYEQYF

v_gene: TRBV5-4
j_gene: TRBJ2-7
abundance: NA
d_gene: NA
CDR3nt: TGTGCCAGCAGCTACAAGGGGTCATCCTACGAGCAGTACTTC
CDR3aa: CASSYKGSSYEQYF

v_gene: TRBV10-2
j_gene: TRBJ2-1
abundance: NA
d_gene: TRBD2
CDR3nt: TGCGCCAGCAGTGAGTCGGTAGCGGGAGCCAATGAGCAGTTCTTC
CDR3aa: CASSESVAGANEQFF

v_gene: TRBV5-1
j_gene: TRBJ2-5
abundance: once
d_gene: NA
CDR3nt: TGCGCCAGCAGGTGGGGGCCGGAGGAAGAGACCCAGTACTTC
CDR3aa: CASRWGPEEETQYF

v_gene: TRBV4-1
j_gene: TRBJ1-1
abundance: NA
d_gene: NA
CDR3nt: TGCGCCAGCAGCCAAGAAGGGGTCGGGGGGAACACTGAAGCTTTCTTT
CDR3aa: CASSQEGVGGNTEAFF

v_gene: TRBV4-2
j_gene: TRBJ2-3
abundance: NA
d_gene: TRBD2
CDR3nt: TGTGCCAGCAGCCCAACTCGCGGGAGACGGAACACAGATACGCAGTATTTT
CDR3aa: CASSPTRGRRNTDTQYF

v_gene: TRBV7-2
j_gene: TRBJ2-1
abundance: few
d_gene: TRBD2
CDR3nt: TGTGCCAGCAGCTTGAAGTGGACTAGCGGGAGGGCGGATGAGCAGTTCTTC
CDR3aa: CASSLKWTSGRADEQFF

v_gene: TRBV7-3
j_gene: TRBJ2-1
abundance: NA
d_gene: TRBD2
CDR3nt: TGTGCCAGCAGTCTCTGGACTAGCGGGAGTGGGGAGCAGTTCTTC
CDR3aa: CASSLWTSGSGEQFF

v_gene: TRBV15
j_gene: TRBJ1-1
abundance: NA
d_gene: NA
CDR3nt: TGTGCCACTAGAGCGCAGGGTGGGAACACTGAAGCTTTCTTT
CDR3aa: CATRAQGGNTEAFF

v_gene: TRBV7-2
j_gene: TRBJ2-7
abundance: few
d_gene: NA
CDR3nt: TGTGCCAGCAGCTTAGGGCAGGGCGGGCAGTACTTC
CDR3aa: CASSLGQGGQYF

v_gene: TRBV4-1
j_gene: TRBJ2-1
abundance: NA
d_gene: TRBD1
CDR3nt: TGCGCCAGCAGCCAAGGGCCGGACAGGGAGGTCAATGAGCAGTTCTTC
CDR3aa: CASSQGPDREVNEQFF

v_gene: TRBV18
j_gene: TRBJ1-5
abundance: NA
d_gene: TRBD1
CDR3nt: TGTGCCAGCTCACCCCCAGGGACAGGCAATCAGCCCCAGCATTTT
CDR3aa: CASSPPGTGNQPQHF

v_gene: TRBV9
j_gene: TRBJ2-1
abundance: NA
d_gene: TRBD2
CDR3nt: TGTGCCAGCAGCGTAGAAGCGGGATCGGAAGACAGCGATGAGCAGTTCTTC
CDR3aa: CASSVEAGSEDSDEQFF

v_gene: TRBV27
j_gene: TRBJ1-2
abundance: once
d_gene: NA
CDR3nt: TGTGCCAGCAGTTTATCGAAGGCAGCCACAGCTAACTATGGCTACACCTTC
CDR3aa: CASSLSKAATANYGYTF

v_gene: TRBV7-9
j_gene: TRBJ2-1
abundance: NA
d_gene: NA
CDR3nt: TGTTCCAGCAGCCCCGGGACAGAGGCTAGCGCACTCTCCTACAATGAGCAGTTCTTC
CDR3aa: CSSSPGTEASALSYNEQFF